This T cell receptor (beta chain) was identified in a study of response to subunit inactivated influenza vaccine. Study observations and caveats: The authors put forward the suggestion that each seasonal influenza vaccination may bring in only a limited number of new T cells.

Via MiXCR, TCRdb re-called the RT-PCR reads, giving one row per CDR3 protein. The table records approximately 530,000 distinct CDR3 sequences, 6% to 9% of them present only once. A note on this clonotype: Its antigen is currently unknown.

The CDR3 covers 13 residues. Germline V gene sequence: CDR1 LGHNA, CDR2 YSLEER. The germline V and J ends were trimmed by 1 base and 5 bases, with 5 bases remaining between them. The clonotype originates from a man in his fifties or sixties who received an inactivated influenza vaccine. This chain connects TRBV4-3 to TRBJ2-2; no definite D call. Here the sequenced sample was PBMCs from blood, taken about 23 months after vaccination. The CDR3 DNA is TGCGCCAGCAGCCAAGTTCAAACCGGGGAGCTGTTTTTT. Translating gives CASSQVQTGELFF.